The next 8 T cell receptor beta chains were all read from a single sample in a study of T-cell memory formation after mild COVID-19. TCRdb passed the 5' RACE reads through MiXCR, listing each CDR3 protein once. The sample yields 400,000 or so distinct CDR3 sequences, 15% to 25% seen once. Sequenced: PBMCs or a T cell subset sorted from them (not recorded which). These TCRs come from an adult woman who had mild COVID-19 (a few samples of this study predate the infection). Cell type and time point are not known.

This chain's CDR3 is CATSDLGVNTGELFF. The CDR3 nucleotides are TGTGCCACCAGTGATCTCGGGGTGAACACCGGGGAGCTGTTTTTT. This chain joins TRBV24-1 and TRBJ2-2, with a tentative D call TRBD2 (5 bases). The CDR3 length is 15 residues. Between the trimmed V and J ends, which lost 3 bases and 1 base, there was a span of 8 bases. Germline lookup yields CDR1 KGHDR and CDR2 SFDVKD.

The CDR3 DNA is TGTGCCAGCAGCGTATACGGGAGGGCCAACGAGCAGTACTTC. Translation gives CASSVYGRANEQYF. This chain joins TRBV9 and TRBJ2-7; 8 nucleotides match TRBD2. V shed 1 base, J shed 5 bases, and the junction held 5 bases outside the gene matches. This CDR3 has 14 amino acids. Germline V lookup: CDR1 SGDLS, CDR2 YYNGEE.

CDR3 protein: CSVVGGTSGIINEQFF. As DNA, the CDR3 is TGCAGCGTTGTAGGTGGGACTAGCGGGATTATAAATGAGCAGTTCTTC. The V and J genes are TRBV29-1 and TRBJ2-1, with 13 bases identical to TRBD2. The CDR3 totals 16 residues. Germline values: CDR1 SQVTM, CDR2 ANQGSEA. J gave up 7 bases and V 4 bases, and 10 bases lay outside the gene matches.

The chain is built from TRBV6-1 and TRBJ2-7; 7 nucleotides agree with TRBD1. Looked up from germline, CDR1 is MNHNS and CDR2 is SASEGT. CDR3 length: 16 amino acids. The V segment lost 6 bases and the J segment 2 bases; nucleotides outside the gene matches: 13. CDR3 bases: TGTGCCAGCAGCGCAAGAGGGGGCAGGCTACCCTACGAGCAGTACTTC. This gives the protein CASSARGGRLPYEQYF.

This clonotype was detected only a few times. This chain links TRBV7-6 with TRBJ2-7; no reliable D call. The CDR3 runs to 14 residues. Trimming cost V 0 bases and J 5 bases, with 11 bases left between them. Germline CDR1 SGHVS, CDR2 FNYEAQ. The CDR3 spells CASSLAAARDEQYF. CDR3 coding DNA: TGTGCCAGCAGCTTAGCGGCAGCGAGAGACGAGCAGTACTTC.

The CDR3 DNA reads TGCAGCGTTGGCGATCAGGATTGGTACACTGAAGCTTTCTTT. It encodes CSVGDQDWYTEAFF. The chain carries TRBV29-1 and TRBJ1-1; D gene ambiguous. CDR1 SQVTM and CDR2 ANQGSEA come from the germline V gene. The CDR3 runs 14 residues. V lost 4 bases to trimming and J lost 3 bases, with 15 bases between them. The whole variable domain, filled in from reference TRBV29-1 and TRBJ1-1, reads SAVISQKPSRDICQRGTSLTIQCQVDSQVTMMFWYRQQPGQSLTLIATANQGSEATYESGFVIDKFPISRPNLTFSTLTVSNMSPEDSSIYLCSVGDQDWYTEAFFGQGTRLTVV.

The chain uses TRBV6-4 and TRBJ1-2, with D unresolved. Trimming stripped 1 base from V and 6 bases from J, with 21 bases between. This CDR3 contains 17 residues. Germline V gene data show CDR1 as MRHNA and CDR2 as SNTAGT. DNA for the CDR3: TGTGCCAGCAGTGACTTCCCTCGAGATCCGGACTACAATGGCTACACCTTC. This translates into CASSDFPRDPDYNGYTF.

The V call is TRBV5-1, the J call TRBJ1-1, with 9 bases matching TRBD1. Germline V lookup: CDR1 SGHRS, CDR2 YFSETQ. J gave up 0 bases and V 0 bases, and 6 bases lay outside the gene matches. The CDR3 loop spans 17 amino acids. The CDR3 protein is CASSLATGGGMNTEAFF. The CDR3 DNA reads TGCGCCAGCAGCTTGGCGACAGGGGGGGGGATGAACACTGAAGCTTTCTTT.